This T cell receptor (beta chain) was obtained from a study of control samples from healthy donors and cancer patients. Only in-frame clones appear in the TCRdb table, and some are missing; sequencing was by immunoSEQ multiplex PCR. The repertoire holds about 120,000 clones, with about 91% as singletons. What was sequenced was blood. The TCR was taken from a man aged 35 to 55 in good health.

This CDR3 is CASSATLGRGSTDTQYF. The DNA of the CDR3 is TGTGCCAGCAGCGCTACTTTGGGACGGGGGAGCACAGATACGCAGTATTTT. The rearrangement links TRBV7-9 to TRBJ2-3; tentatively, D is TRBD2 (6 bases). The CDR3 has 17 amino acids. Germline V gives CDR1 SEHNR, CDR2 FQNEAQ (reference sequence). V lost 5 bases to trimming and J lost 0 bases, with 18 bases between them.